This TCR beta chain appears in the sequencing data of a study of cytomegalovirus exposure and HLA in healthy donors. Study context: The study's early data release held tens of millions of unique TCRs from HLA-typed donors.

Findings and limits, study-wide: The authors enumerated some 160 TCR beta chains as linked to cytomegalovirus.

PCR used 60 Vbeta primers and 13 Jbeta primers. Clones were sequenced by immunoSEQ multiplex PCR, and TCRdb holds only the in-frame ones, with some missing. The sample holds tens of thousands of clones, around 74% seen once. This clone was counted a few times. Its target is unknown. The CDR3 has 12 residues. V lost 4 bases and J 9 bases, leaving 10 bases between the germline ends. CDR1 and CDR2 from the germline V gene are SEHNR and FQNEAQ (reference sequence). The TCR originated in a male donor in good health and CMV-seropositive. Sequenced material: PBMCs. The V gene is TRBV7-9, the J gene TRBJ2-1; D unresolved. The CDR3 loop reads CASSWIGAEQFF. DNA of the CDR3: TGTGCCAGCAGCTGGATAGGAGCTGAGCAGTTCTTC.